This T cell receptor (beta chain) was identified during a study of cytomegalovirus exposure and HLA in healthy donors (dated by TCRdb to the late 2010s). At the level of the whole study: An earlier analysis of about 530 of the donors reported approximately 260 Gb of sequence data and 117 million unique TCR beta sequences obtained from 150 million to 200 million T cells. The study was designed to test whether signatures of past pathogen exposure could be identified by cataloging public T cell receptors. In a later analysis, previously published TCR beta repertoires from 550 to 750 donors were re-analyzed and high-resolution HLA genotyping was added so that TCR occurrence patterns could be studied. Using immunosequencing, the study profiled T cell repertoires from fewer than 850 subjects and related those repertoires to cytomegalovirus serostatus. Donor age, sex, ethnicity and CMV serostatus were compiled alongside the repertoire data. All discovery cohort repertoires had been generated using a single sequencing platform. The later analysis used no new phenotypic data to find candidate immune exposures, relying instead on TCR beta sequences and their occurrence across donors. An earlier analysis of some 600 of the donors applied high-throughput TCR beta sequencing to assess whether each TCR beta V gene segment acted as functional or pseudogenic. HLA typing included class I and class II loci at four-digit resolution. In a later genetic analysis, genome-wide SNP genotypes for about three fifths of the 666 donors were used, and that subset was treated as a discovery cohort. A separate validation cohort of approximately 130 different subjects was used in addition to the roughly 700-subject first cohort. Approximately 310 gigabases of sequencing data and approximately 84 million unique TCR sequences were included in an early release covering about 700 HLA-typed donors. To predict cytomegalovirus infection status, the study combined high-throughput TCR immunosequencing, statistical association of individual TCRs with disease status, and machine learning. Among the roughly 430 genotyped donors, around 81% belonged to the genetic ancestry cluster associated with self-reported Caucasian donors. Typing coverage varied by locus: roughly 629-630 donors for A, B, C, DRB1 and DQB1; more than 500 for DQA1; approximately 610 for DPA1; roughly 450 for DPB1. On average, about 240,000 unique TCR beta nucleotide sequences were sequenced per donor among some 430 genotyped donors of the cohort, with roughly 20% of those sequences being non-productive. Roughly five DR-DQ haplotypes were handled as single units for association and clustering, since linkage in the cohort was strong.

Library construction relied on the immunoSEQ multiplex PCR assay. The multiplex PCR relied on a mix of 60 forward primers for TCR Vbeta segments and 13 reverse primers for TCR Jbeta segments. A multiplex PCR assay on genomic DNA amplified the CDR3 region of rearranged TCR beta genes. The amplified TCR beta libraries were sequenced on the Illumina HiSeq System as 87-base-pair reads. The source study handled its data this way. A later analysis counted about 80 million unique TCR beta chains across the 670 or so repertoires, and 10 million to 12 million of these chains were shared by at least two donors. Raw reads were error-corrected and collapsed into unique sequences by a nearest-neighbor algorithm in which closely related sequences were merged to remove PCR and sequencing errors. V, D and J gene segments were assigned by aligning CDR3 sequences to IMGT reference sequences. For a sequence to be retained, a match of at least six nucleotides was required to both a V gene segment and a J gene segment. Rearrangements were called productive when the CDR3 lacked stop codons and stayed in frame with V and J; all others were non-productive. Following IMGT convention, CDR3 was defined as the stretch from the second conserved V-encoded cysteine up to the conserved J-encoded phenylalanine. In an earlier analysis of around 640 of the donors, sequences lacking an unambiguous match to a single V gene segment were excluded. An earlier analysis of 587 of the donors called V segments functional above 56.7% productive rearrangements and segregating when the between-donor standard deviation exceeded 5%. A statistical classification framework was built to diagnose cytomegalovirus status from the catalog of TCR beta chain sequences. In a later analysis, TCR nucleotide sequences were compared against IMGT/GENE-DB human TR gene sequences so that V and J genes could be assigned. The TCRdist pipeline was used in a later analysis to assign CDR3 sequences and most-parsimonious VDJ recombination scenarios. In a later analysis, each TCR beta chain was defined by its CDR3 amino acid sequence together with its V-gene family, and reads lacking a unique V-gene family were excluded. A later analysis removed several hundred highly shared, low-generation-probability nucleotide sequences to deal with suspected cross-contamination and a sequencing artifact. In a later analysis, a clonal expansion index was calculated for each public chain from normalized within-repertoire ranks of inferred template counts. In a later analysis, generation probabilities were computed using a VDJ recombination model fitted to out-of-frame rearrangements, and the results were checked against IGoR. In a later analysis, hypergeometric tests were used to score TCR-TCR, TCR-HLA and TCR-CMV co-occurrence, with a repertoire-size bias correction applied to TCR pairs. In a later analysis, false discovery rates were estimated by permuting HLA or CMV assignments 20 times. In a later analysis, co-occurring TCRs were grouped using DBSCAN, with TCRdist sequence similarity added in when clustering inside HLA-allele-positive subsets. Co-occurrence clustering excluded repertoires with fewer than 30,000 or more than 120,000 public chains, plus five with anomalous nucleotide sharing. TCRdb took over this immuneACCESS table, retaining in-frame rearrangements with V and J assigned. Such tables are incomplete; in checked studies, under half of the missing clones stem from an unresolved V gene, and the remainder is unexplained. That table gives V, J and clone size, and the DNA gave D and trimming. In this sample the table shows about 37,000 clones, roughly four fifths of which occur a single time. The top ten constitute approximately 8.5% of the sample.

CDR3 length: 15 amino acids, cysteine to phenylalanine. The DNA shown is the 45-base CDR3, in frame from base 1. The germline V gene encodes CDR1 MNHNS and CDR2 SASEGT. Trimming costs V 5 bases and J 0 bases, and their ends lie 11 bases apart. The cohort consisted of hundreds of healthy bone marrow donors. At the time of sampling, every cohort member was nominally healthy, though immune exposures that went unrecorded were likely present. The donor was CMV seronegative and was included in the group of a few hundred seronegative cohort members. Each donor provided a peripheral blood sample, and peripheral blood mononuclear cells were used for TCR beta sequencing. The Qiagen DNeasy Blood Extraction Kit was used to extract genomic DNA from the blood cell samples. Study-wide conclusions, independent of this receptor: Some IMGT-functional V segments, including TRBV6-2 and TRBV6-3, could not be distinguished by the 87-base-pair reads and were therefore excluded. Compared with the roughly 710-donor mean, donors in an Asian-associated ancestry cluster had fewer N-insertions in productive TCRs, according to a later genetic analysis. Most TCR sequences were seen in very few donors, while some public TCRs were found in many individuals. A total of roughly 160 TCR beta chains were listed by the study as associated with cytomegalovirus. A group of highly shared sequence variants was considered likely to be a technical artifact of the sequencing pipeline. For the cohort, immune exposure information was limited to CMV serostatus. Only TCR beta chains were sequenced in this cohort, and the absence of alpha or paired-chain data limited detectable features. The authors suggested that the approach could potentially be extended to other disease states and immunological phenotypes. A later genetic analysis associated a missense DCLRE1C variant with V-gene and J-gene trimming of TCR beta chains, and an independent cohort replicated the association. The earlier analysis of 587 of the donors excluded some 15 rarely observed V segments, including chromosome 9 orphons, because counts were too low. Because HLA typing was missing for some donors at each locus, association tests included only the typed subset. In a later analysis, several top co-occurrence clusters were reported to appear linked to parvovirus B19, influenza, CMV and Epstein-Barr virus. In a later analysis, the rate of TCR association differed among HLA loci, with DRB1 alleles having the most associated TCRs and HLA-C alleles having the fewest. The classifier was reported to diagnose cytomegalovirus status with high specificity and sensitivity in both the original cohort and the validation cohort. Broadly in line with IMGT annotations, most TCR beta V segments showed up in productive rearrangements about 87% or about 30% of the time in an earlier analysis of 587 of the donors. A further reported finding was that TCR beta sequences accurately predicted the HLA-A and HLA-B alleles for most subjects in the first cohort. When HLA alleles, especially DR and DQ, strongly co-occurred, attributing TCR associations to individual alleles was difficult. A later analysis found that most CMV-associated TCR beta chains appeared HLA-restricted, with HLA associations seemingly driven largely by CMV exposure. Roughly uniform sequencing depth across donors was assumed in presence/absence analyses, although this assumption may not hold. A few of the identified cytomegalovirus-associated TCR beta chains were confirmed in vitro to be specific for cytomegalovirus antigens. In a later analysis, over 15,000 TCR beta sequences were associated with specific HLA alleles at a false discovery rate of 0.05. In a later analysis, HLA-associated TCR beta chains showed more clonal expansion and lower generation probabilities than non-associated chains that were equally common. Correlated functional status among segregating V segments might be attributable to linkage disequilibrium, but an unknown experimental factor could not be ruled out.

As concerns this clone: The antigen it binds to is not known. The input lacks base qualities; no much larger clone sits a single base away.

Sequencing was carried out using PBMCs. This receptor was taken from a woman between 35 and 50 years old in good health and CMV-seronegative. The sequence is built from TRBV6-1 and TRBJ1-3; a tentative D call is TRBD1 (6 bases match). The CDR3 here reads CASSLDRSSGNTIYF. The DNA sequence follows: TGTGCCAGCAGTTTAGACAGGAGCTCTGGAAACACCATATATTTT.